One sample yielded the 6 T cell receptor beta chains listed below, sequenced in a study of shared T cell receptors in the human thymus. Produced via immunoSEQ multiplex PCR; TCRdb's table is partial and in-frame only. The sample records 700,000 or so clones, approximately 83% being singletons. This sample also appeared in a second study, on human thymus T cells.

Sample: thymocytes. Every receptor here comes from a girl in the first two years of life with a congenital heart defect.

The rearrangement links TRBV11-1 to TRBJ1-2, with 7 nucleotides matching TRBD1. The CDR3 consists of 14 residues. With V trimmed by 5 bases and J by 5 bases, 8 bases remained unmatched. CDR1 and CDR2 from the germline V gene are SGHAT and FQDESV (reference sequence). CDR3 loop: CASSRTRTGYGYTF. The CDR3 DNA reads as TGTGCCAGCAGCCGTACTAGGACAGGATATGGCTACACCTTC.

CDR3 sequence reads: CASSLEFRGRDGNADTQYF. In DNA, the CDR3 is TGTGCCAGCAGCTTAGAGTTTAGAGGACGAGACGGGAACGCAGATACGCAGTATTTT. The chain couples TRBV7-2 to TRBJ2-3, with a possible D match to TRBD2 (5 bases). CDR1 and CDR2 (germline): SGHTA, FQGNSA. This CDR3 comprises 19 residues. V was trimmed by 1 base and J by 4 bases, leaving 24 bases between them.

The chain employs TRBV28 and TRBJ2-3; TRBD2 agrees at 13 bases. The germline V gene encodes CDR1 MDHEN and CDR2 SYDVKM. J gave up 2 bases and V 4 bases, and 6 bases lay outside the gene matches. This CDR3 spans 17 amino acids. Here the CDR3 reads CASSSRLAGGYTDTQYF. The CDR3 DNA reads as TGTGCCAGCAGTTCCCGACTAGCGGGGGGCTACACAGATACGCAGTATTTT. The full variable domain, completed using reference TRBV28 and TRBJ2-3, is DVKVTQSSRYLVKRTGEKVFLECVQDMDHENMFWYRQDPGLGLRLIYFSYDVKMKEKGDIPEGYSVSREKKERFSLILESASTNQTSMYLCASSSRLAGGYTDTQYFGPGTRLTVL.

This rearrangement joins TRBV4-2 to TRBJ1-2, with 7 bases aligning to TRBD1. Germline V gives CDR1 LGHNA, CDR2 YNFKEQ. The length of the CDR3 is 12 residues. With V trimmed by 1 base and J by 8 bases, 1 base remained unmatched. The CDR3 bases are TGTGCCAGCAGCCAAGGACAGGGCGGCTACACCTTC. It codes for CASSQGQGGYTF.

V gene TRBV12-5 combines with J gene TRBJ2-2, with D uncertain. The CDR3 sequence is 18 residues long. Trimming left V 2 bases short and J 6 bases short, with 22 bases between. Germline V gene data show CDR1 as LGHNT and CDR2 as FRNRAP. CDR3 nucleotide sequence: TGTGCTAGTGGTTTGTCAACAAGTCCCGGAGAACCGGCCGGGGAGCTGTTTTTT. Protein product: CASGLSTSPGEPAGELFF.

This chain links TRBV7-9 with TRBJ2-2; the D gene is possibly TRBD1 (6 bases). V lost 2 bases and J lost 6, with 22 bases in between. This CDR3 has 18 residues. Germline CDR1 and CDR2: SEHNR and FQNEAQ (reference sequence). The CDR3 nucleotides read TGTGCCAGCAGCTTATATAGGGGGACCCATGGAGCGCCCGGGGAGCTGTTTTTT. This sequence encodes CASSLYRGTHGAPGELFF.